The present TCR beta chain was sequenced within a study of PD-L1 blockade in urothelial cancer. Libraries were prepared by immunoSEQ multiplex PCR; TCRdb keeps only in-frame clonotypes and omits some of them. The table records about 36,000 clones, 75% to 90% of them present only once. Germline assignment: CDR1 GTSNPN and CDR2 SVGIG (reference sequence). This CDR3 is built from 15 residues. V gave up 0 bases and J gave up 1 base, with 11 bases separating them. Specified time point: peripheral blood 6 weeks after treatment start. Each patient gave between 1 and 8 samples of peripheral blood mononuclear cells, which were collected pretreatment and during treatment.

This chain uses TRBV30 with TRBJ2-3; TRBD2 might be the D (6 bases). The source material was PBMCs, sampled around atezolizumab (anti-PD-L1) treatment. The receptor was derived from a man in his forties with urothelial cancer. The CDR3 region is CAWSVRRGGTDTQYF. The DNA of the CDR3 is TGTGCCTGGAGTGTACGTCGCGGGGGCACAGATACGCAGTATTTT.